This T cell receptor beta chain was sequenced in a study of technical replicates of blood from four donors (dated by TCRdb to 2017 to 2019). This clone was observed a few times. The target of this receptor is not known. Base qualities were left out, and no much larger clone turns up one base away. The CDR3 runs 14 residues from the cysteine to the phenylalanine. CDR3 DNA is the only sequence kept; it has 42 bases, read in frame from the first base. The V end gives up 5 bases and the J end 4 bases, leaving 7 bases in the junction not matched to a gene. The germline V gene gives CDR1 as SGHTA and CDR2 as FQGTGA. The library was prepared using the immunoSEQ multiplex PCR assay. As stored in TCRdb, this immuneACCESS dataset retains in-frame rearrangements with V and J assigned. A fraction of the clones does not appear; measured against another copy, unresolved V genes explain less than half of the discrepancy, and the remainder lacks a known reason. The sample data list about 64,000 clones, and 86% of these were observed just once. In total, the top ten clones hold less than 6% of the sample.

Sequencing used PBMCs. The chain couples TRBV7-3 to TRBJ1-1, and TRBD1 matches 7 of the central bases. The TCR was taken from a human donor in good health. Some clones in this sample may be carry-over from other donors' samples. The sequenced DNA is TGTGCCAGCAGCCCCATGCCAGGGGGCACTGAAGCTTTCTTT. Translation gives CASSPMPGGTEAFF.